This TCR beta chain is from a study of regulatory T cells in long-lasting Graves disease. Only a few counts were recorded for this clonotype. V lost 2 bases to trimming and J lost 7 bases, with 27 bases between them. This CDR3 spans 20 amino acids. Germline V lookup: CDR1 SGHTA, CDR2 FQGNSA. Through Arm-PCR of CDR3 regions and iRepertoire HTBI primers, TCR beta libraries were built. Via MiXCR, TCRdb re-called the multiplex PCR reads, giving one row per CDR3 protein. The sample shows 600,000 to 650,000 distinct CDR3 sequences, about 16% of them seen only once. Described time point: newly diagnosed GD, antithyroid drugs for less than 3 months. From PBMCs, RNA was extracted and then used to make the TCR library. The sample was also reused in another study, on T cells in Graves' hyperthyroidism and ophthalmopathy. This second report adds: Not enrolled were patients with uncontrolled infection, other autoimmune disease, pregnancy or lactation.

The sequence came from a woman aged 25 to 39 with Graves disease. The specimen was peripheral blood mononuclear cells (PBMCs), collected at new diagnosis, from a patient treated with antithyroid drugs. The chain recombines TRBV7-2 with TRBJ1-6; D possibly corresponds to TRBD1 (5 bases). The CDR3 spells CASSLTSNGGGPGRNSPLHF. CDR3 nucleotide sequence: TGTGCCAGCAGCTTAACGTCTAATGGGGGAGGCCCAGGGAGAAATTCACCCCTCCACTTT.